The present T cell receptor beta chain was sequenced within a study of T cells after yellow fever vaccination. This clonotype has at least ten counts. The CDR3 consists of 15 residues. V shed 4 bases and J shed 1 base, with 10 bases lying between them. Germline CDR1 and CDR2: SGHTA and FQGNSA. Template switching with 5'RACE generated the TCR cDNA and added a universal primer site and UMIs. One entry per CDR3 protein, called by TCRdb with MiXCR from the 5' RACE reads. The sample records some 350,000 distinct CDR3 sequences, almost 4% being singletons. This sequence originates from a man between 18 and 29 years old who received the YFV17D yellow fever vaccine. The sequencing here drew on PBMCs, taken 5 days after the yellow fever booster vaccination. The rearrangement joins TRBV7-2 to TRBJ2-2; D possibly corresponds to TRBD2 (6 bases). The DNA for the CDR3 is TGTGCCAGCAGCTGGGACTCCCGGAACACCGGGGAGCTGTTTTTT. Protein sequence: CASSWDSRNTGELFF.